This T cell receptor beta chain was observed in a study of metastatic and nonmetastatic thyroid tumors. This CDR3 is built from 13 residues. From germline, CDR1 is MNHEY and CDR2 SVGEGT. Note on this clone: The junction departs from the called germline gene at one end, perhaps through a read error.

Before thyroid surgery, none of the patients had received any treatment. MiXCR re-clonotyped the PCR reads for TCRdb. Altogether about 24,000 clones are present, 10% to 15% being singletons, with the ten largest covering 14%. The sequenced sample consisted of blood. The chain carries TRBV6-2 or TRBV6-3 and TRBJ2-2; 8 bases map to TRBD2. The TCR was taken from a female donor with papillary thyroid cancer or a benign thyroid nodule (not recorded which). Some clones in this sample may be carry-over from other donors' samples. The CDR3 is CASRGLAAGELSF. Written as DNA, the CDR3 is TGTGCCAGCCGAGGACTAGCCGCCGGGGAGCTGTCTTTT.